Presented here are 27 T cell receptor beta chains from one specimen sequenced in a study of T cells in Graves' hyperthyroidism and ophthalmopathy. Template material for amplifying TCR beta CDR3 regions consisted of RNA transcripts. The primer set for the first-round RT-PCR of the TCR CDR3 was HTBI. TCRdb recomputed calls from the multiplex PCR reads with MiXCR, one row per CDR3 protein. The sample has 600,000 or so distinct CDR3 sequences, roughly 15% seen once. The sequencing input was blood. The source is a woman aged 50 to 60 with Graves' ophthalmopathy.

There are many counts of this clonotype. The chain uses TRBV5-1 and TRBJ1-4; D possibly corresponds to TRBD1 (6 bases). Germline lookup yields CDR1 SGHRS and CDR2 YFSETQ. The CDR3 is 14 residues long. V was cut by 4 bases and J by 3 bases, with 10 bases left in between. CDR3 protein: CASSMDSSNEKLFF. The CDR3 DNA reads TGCGCCAGCAGCATGGACAGCTCTAATGAAAAACTGTTTTTT. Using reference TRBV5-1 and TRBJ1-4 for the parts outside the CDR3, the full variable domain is KAGVTQTPRYLIKTRGQQVTLSCSPISGHRSVSWYQQTPGQGLQFLFEYFSETQRNKGNFPGRFSGRQFSNSRSEMNVSTLELGDSALYLCASSMDSSNEKLFFGSGTQLSVL.

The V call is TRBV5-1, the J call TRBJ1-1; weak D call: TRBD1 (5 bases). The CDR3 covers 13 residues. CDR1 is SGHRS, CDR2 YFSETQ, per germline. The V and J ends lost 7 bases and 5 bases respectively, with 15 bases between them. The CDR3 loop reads CASWGSFRTEAFF. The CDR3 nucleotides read TGCGCCAGCTGGGGGAGCTTCCGGACTGAAGCTTTCTTT.

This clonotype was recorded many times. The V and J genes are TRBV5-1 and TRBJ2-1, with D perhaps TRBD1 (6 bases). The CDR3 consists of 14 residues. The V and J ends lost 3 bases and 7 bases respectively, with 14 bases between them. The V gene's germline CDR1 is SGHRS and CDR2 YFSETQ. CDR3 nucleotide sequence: TGCGCCAGCAGCTCCACGACAGGATCTAATGAGCAGTTCTTC. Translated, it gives CASSSTTGSNEQFF.

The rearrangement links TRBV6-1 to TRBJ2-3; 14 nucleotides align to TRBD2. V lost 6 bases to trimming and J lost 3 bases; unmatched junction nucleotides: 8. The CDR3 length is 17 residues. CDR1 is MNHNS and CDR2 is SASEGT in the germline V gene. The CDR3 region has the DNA TGTGCCAGCAGGGTCGGGACTAGCGGGAGAGGTACAGATACGCAGTATTTT. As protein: CASRVGTSGRGTDTQYF.

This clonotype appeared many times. The CDR3 loop is CATSRDSRVVPPETQYF. The CDR3 DNA reads TGTGCCACCAGCAGAGATAGTAGGGTGGTGCCCCCGGAGACCCAGTACTTC. The chain carries TRBV15 and TRBJ2-5; no clear D. The length of the CDR3 is 17 residues. In germline, CDR1 is LNHNV, CDR2 YYDKDF (reference sequence). V lost 0 bases to trimming and J lost 5 bases, with 19 bases between them.

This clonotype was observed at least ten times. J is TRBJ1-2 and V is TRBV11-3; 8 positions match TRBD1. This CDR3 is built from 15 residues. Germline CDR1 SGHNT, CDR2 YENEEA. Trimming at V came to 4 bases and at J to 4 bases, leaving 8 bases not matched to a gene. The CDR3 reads CASSSMTGVAYGYTF. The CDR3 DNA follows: TGTGCCAGCAGCTCCATGACAGGGGTAGCCTATGGCTACACCTTC.

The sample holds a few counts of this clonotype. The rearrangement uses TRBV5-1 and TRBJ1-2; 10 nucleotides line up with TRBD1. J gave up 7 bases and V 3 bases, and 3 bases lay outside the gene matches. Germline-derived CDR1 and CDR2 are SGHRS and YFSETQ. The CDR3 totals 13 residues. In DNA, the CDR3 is TGCGCCAGCAGCTCGGGACAGGGGTTTGGCTACACCTTC. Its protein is CASSSGQGFGYTF.

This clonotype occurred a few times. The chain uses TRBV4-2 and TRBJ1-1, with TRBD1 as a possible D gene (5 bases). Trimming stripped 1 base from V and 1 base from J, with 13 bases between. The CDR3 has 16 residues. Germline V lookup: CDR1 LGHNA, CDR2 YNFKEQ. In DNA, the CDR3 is TGTGCCAGCAGCCAAGGACGGGCAGGGTCGAACACTGAAGCTTTCTTT. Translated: CASSQGRAGSNTEAFF.

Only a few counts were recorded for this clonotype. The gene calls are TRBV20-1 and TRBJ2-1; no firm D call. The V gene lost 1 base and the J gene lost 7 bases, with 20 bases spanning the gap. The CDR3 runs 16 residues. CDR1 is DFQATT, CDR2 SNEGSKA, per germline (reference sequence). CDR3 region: CSARGIWGSEQNEQFF. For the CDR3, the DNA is TGCAGTGCTAGAGGTATATGGGGAAGTGAGCAAAATGAGCAGTTCTTC.

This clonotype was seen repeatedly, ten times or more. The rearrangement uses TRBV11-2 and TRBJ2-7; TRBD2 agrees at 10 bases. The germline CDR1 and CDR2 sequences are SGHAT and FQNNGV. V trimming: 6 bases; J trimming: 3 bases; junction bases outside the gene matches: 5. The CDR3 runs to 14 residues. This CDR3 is CASSSSGRGYEQYF. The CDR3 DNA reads TGTGCCAGCAGTTCTAGCGGGAGAGGCTACGAGCAGTACTTC.

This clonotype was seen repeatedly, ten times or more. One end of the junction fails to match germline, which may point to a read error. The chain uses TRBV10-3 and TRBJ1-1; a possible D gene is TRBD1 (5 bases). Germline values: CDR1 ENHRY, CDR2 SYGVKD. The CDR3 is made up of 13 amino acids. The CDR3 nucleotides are TGTGCCCTCAGGAAGGACATGAACACTGAAGCTTTCTTT. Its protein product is CALRKDMNTEAFF.

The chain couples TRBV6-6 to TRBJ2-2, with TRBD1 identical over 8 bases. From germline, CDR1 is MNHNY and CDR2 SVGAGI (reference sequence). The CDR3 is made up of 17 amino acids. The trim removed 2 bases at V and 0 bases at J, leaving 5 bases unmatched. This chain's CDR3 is CASSYPGQETNTGELFF. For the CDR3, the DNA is TGTGCCAGCAGTTACCCGGGACAGGAGACGAACACCGGGGAGCTGTTTTTT.

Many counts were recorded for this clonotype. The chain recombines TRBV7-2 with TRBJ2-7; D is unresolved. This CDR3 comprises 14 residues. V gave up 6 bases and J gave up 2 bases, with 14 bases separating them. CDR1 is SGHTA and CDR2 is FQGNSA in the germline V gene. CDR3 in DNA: TGTGCCAGCAGTTTTCCCAAGGTCCCCTACGAGCAGTACTTC. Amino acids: CASSFPKVPYEQYF.

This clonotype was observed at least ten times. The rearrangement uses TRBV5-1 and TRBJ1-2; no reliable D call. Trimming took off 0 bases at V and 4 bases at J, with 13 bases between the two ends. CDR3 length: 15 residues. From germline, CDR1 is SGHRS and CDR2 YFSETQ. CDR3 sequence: CASSLDGSSPYGYTF. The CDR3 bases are TGCGCCAGCAGCTTGGACGGCAGTAGTCCCTATGGCTACACCTTC.

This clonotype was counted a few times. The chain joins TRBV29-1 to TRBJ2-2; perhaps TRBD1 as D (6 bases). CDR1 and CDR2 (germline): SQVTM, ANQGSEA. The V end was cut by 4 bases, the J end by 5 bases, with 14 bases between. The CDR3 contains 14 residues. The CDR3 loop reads CSVVITGRTGELFF. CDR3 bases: TGCAGCGTTGTCATCACAGGGAGAACCGGGGAGCTGTTTTTT.

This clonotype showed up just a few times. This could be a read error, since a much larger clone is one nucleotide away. The CDR3 protein is CAGSLVLNEQFF. CDR3 sequence (DNA): TGTGCCGGCAGCTTAGTTCTAAATGAGCAGTTCTTC. The chain carries TRBV11-2 and TRBJ2-1; D gene ambiguous. Germline loops: CDR1 SGHAT, CDR2 FQNNGV. The CDR3 extends over 12 amino acids.

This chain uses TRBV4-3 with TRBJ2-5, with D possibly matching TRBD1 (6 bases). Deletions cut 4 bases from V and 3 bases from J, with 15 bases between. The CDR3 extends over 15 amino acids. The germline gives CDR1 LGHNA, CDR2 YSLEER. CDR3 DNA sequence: TGCGCCAGCAGCCTCGTCGCACAGGGAAAAGAGACCCAGTACTTC. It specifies CASSLVAQGKETQYF.

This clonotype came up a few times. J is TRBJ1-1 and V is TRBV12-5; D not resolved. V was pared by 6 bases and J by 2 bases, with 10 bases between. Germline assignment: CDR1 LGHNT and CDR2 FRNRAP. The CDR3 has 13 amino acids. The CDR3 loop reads CASGSNSNTEAFF. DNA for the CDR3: TGTGCTAGTGGCTCCAACTCAAACACTGAAGCTTTCTTT.

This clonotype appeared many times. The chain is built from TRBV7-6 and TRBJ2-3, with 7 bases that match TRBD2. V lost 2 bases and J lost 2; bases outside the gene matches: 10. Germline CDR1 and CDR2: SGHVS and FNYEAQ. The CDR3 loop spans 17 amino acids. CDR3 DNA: TGTGCCAGCAGCTTACGCTCAGCGGGATTGTCCACAGATACGCAGTATTTT. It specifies CASSLRSAGLSTDTQYF.

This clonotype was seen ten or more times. The CDR3 DNA reads TGCAGTGGGATCCGGGACAGTACATACGAGCAGTACTTC. Protein sequence: CSGIRDSTYEQYF. This sequence joins TRBV20-1 and TRBJ2-7, with 7 bases fitting TRBD1. Germline CDR1 reads DFQATT; CDR2 reads SNEGSKA (reference sequence). The CDR3 has 13 residues. V lost 7 bases to trimming and J lost 4 bases; unmatched junction nucleotides: 10.

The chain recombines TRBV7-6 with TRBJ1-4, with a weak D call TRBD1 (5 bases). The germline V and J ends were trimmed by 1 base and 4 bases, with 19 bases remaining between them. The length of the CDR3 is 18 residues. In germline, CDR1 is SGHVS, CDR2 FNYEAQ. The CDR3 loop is CASSLGGEKTGINEKLFF. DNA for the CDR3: TGTGCCAGCAGCTTAGGGGGGGAGAAAACAGGCATTAATGAAAAACTGTTTTTT.

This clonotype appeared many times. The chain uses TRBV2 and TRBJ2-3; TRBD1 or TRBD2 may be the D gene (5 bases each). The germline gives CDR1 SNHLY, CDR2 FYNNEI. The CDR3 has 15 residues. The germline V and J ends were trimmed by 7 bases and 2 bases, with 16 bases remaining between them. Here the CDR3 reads CASNRDARLTDTQYF. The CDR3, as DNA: TGTGCCAGCAATCGGGACGCCCGACTCACAGATACGCAGTATTTT.

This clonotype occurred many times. The CDR3 region has the DNA TGTGCCTGTGGGGGAAGAGCTAACTATGGCTACACCTTC. Protein product: CACGGRANYGYTF. V usage is TRBV30 and J usage is TRBJ1-2, with a tentative D call TRBD1 (5 bases). CDR1 and CDR2 (germline): GTSNPN, SVGIG (reference sequence). The CDR3 sequence is 13 residues long. V dropped 6 bases and J dropped 0 bases, with 11 bases sitting between them.

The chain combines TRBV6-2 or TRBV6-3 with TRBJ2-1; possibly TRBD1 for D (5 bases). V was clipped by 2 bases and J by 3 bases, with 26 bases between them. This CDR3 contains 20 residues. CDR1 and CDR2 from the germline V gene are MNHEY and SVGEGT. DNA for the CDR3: TGTGCCAGCAGTTACCCCCTACAGGCACCATCAGTCCAGCGCTACAATGAGCAGTTCTTC. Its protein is CASSYPLQAPSVQRYNEQFF.

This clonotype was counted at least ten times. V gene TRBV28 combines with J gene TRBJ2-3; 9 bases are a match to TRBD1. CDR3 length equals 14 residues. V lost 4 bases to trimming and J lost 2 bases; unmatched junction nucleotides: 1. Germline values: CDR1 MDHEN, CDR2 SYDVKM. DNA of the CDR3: TGTGCCAGCAGTTCACAGGGGGCCACAGATACGCAGTATTTT. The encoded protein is CASSSQGATDTQYF.

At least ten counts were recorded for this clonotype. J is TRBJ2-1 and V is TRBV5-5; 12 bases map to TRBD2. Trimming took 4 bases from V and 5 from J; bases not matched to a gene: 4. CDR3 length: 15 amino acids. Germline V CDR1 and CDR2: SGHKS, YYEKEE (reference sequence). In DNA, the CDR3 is TGTGCCAGCAGCCCCGGACTAGCGGGACACAATGAGCAGTTCTTC. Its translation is CASSPGLAGHNEQFF.

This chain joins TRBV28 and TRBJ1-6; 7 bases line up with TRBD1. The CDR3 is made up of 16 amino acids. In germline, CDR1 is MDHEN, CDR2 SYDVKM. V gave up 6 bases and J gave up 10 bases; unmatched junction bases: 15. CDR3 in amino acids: CASSPRDRFFESPLHF. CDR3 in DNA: TGTGCCAGCAGCCCCCGGGACAGATTTTTTGAATCACCCCTCCACTTT.